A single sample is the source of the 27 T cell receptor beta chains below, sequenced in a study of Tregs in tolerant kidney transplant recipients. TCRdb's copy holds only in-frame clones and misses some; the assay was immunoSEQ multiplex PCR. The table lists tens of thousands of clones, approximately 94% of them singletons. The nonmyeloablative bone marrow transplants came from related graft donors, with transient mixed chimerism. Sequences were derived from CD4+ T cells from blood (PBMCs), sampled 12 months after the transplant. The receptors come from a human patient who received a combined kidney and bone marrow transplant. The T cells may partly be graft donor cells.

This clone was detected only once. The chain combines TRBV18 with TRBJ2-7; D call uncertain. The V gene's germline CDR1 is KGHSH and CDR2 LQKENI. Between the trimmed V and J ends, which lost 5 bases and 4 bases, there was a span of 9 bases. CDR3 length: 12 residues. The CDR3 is CASSASTYEQYF. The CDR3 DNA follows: TGTGCCAGCTCAGCCTCTACGTACGAGCAGTACTTC.

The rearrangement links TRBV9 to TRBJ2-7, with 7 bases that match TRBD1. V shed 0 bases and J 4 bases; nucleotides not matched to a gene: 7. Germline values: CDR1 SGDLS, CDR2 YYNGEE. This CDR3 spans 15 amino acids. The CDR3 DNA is TGTGCCAGCAGCGTAGGTACAGGGGTGGGGTACGAGCAGTACTTC. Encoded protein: CASSVGTGVGYEQYF.

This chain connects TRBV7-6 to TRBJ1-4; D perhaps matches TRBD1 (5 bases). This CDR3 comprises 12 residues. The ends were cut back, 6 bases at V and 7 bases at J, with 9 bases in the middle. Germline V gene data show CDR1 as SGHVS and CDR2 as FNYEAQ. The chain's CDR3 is CASSYGGEKLFF. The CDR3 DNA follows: TGTGCCAGCAGTTACGGGGGTGAAAAACTGTTTTTT.

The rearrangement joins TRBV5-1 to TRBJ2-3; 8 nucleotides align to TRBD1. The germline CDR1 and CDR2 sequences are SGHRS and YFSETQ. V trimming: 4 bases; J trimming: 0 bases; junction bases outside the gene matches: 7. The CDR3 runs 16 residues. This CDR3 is CASSPRTGRSTDTQYF. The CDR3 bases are TGCGCCAGCAGCCCTCGGACAGGGAGAAGCACAGATACGCAGTATTTT. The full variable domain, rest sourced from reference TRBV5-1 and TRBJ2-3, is KAGVTQTPRYLIKTRGQQVTLSCSPISGHRSVSWYQQTPGQGLQFLFEYFSETQRNKGNFPGRFSGRQFSNSRSEMNVSTLELGDSALYLCASSPRTGRSTDTQYFGPGTRLTVL.

DNA of the CDR3: TGTGCCTGGAGTGTGGTAACAGGGGCTAAATTCGAGCAGTACTTC. Protein product: CAWSVVTGAKFEQYF. The V gene is TRBV30, the J gene TRBJ2-7, with 7 bases that match TRBD1. With V trimmed by 0 bases and J by 6 bases, 11 bases remained unmatched. From germline, CDR1 is GTSNPN and CDR2 SVGIG (reference sequence). The CDR3 sequence is 15 residues long.

The CDR3 here is CASRLSGTGGITQYF. CDR3 coding DNA: TGTGCCAGCAGACTATCCGGGACAGGGGGGATCACGCAGTATTTT. V usage is TRBV25-1 and J usage is TRBJ2-3; 11 bases line up with TRBD1. This CDR3 comprises 15 residues. Trimming removed 6 bases from V and 9 bases from J; junction bases left unmatched: 11. Looked up from germline, CDR1 is MGHDK and CDR2 is SYGVNS. The full variable domain, with the rest looked up from reference TRBV25-1 and TRBJ2-3, is EADIYQTPRYLVIGTGKKITLECSQTMGHDKMYWYQQDPGMELHLIHYSYGVNSTEKGDLSSESTVSRIRTEHFPLTLESARPSHTSQYLCASRLSGTGGITQYFGPGTRLTVL.

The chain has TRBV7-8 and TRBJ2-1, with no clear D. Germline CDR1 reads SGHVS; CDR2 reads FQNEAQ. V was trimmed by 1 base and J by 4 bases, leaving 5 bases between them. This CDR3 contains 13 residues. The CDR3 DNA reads TGTGCCAGCAGCTTAGTAGAGTACAATGAGCAGTTCTTC. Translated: CASSLVEYNEQFF.

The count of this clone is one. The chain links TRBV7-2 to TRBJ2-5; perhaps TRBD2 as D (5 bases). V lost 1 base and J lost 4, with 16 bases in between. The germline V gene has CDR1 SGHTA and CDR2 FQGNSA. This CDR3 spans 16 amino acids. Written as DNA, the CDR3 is TGTGCCAGCAGCTTAGTCGTTCGGGGTGGTGGAGAGACCCAGTACTTC. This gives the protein CASSLVVRGGGETQYF.

The chain's CDR3 is CASTRQMNTEAFF. The CDR3 bases are TGCGCCAGCACGAGACAGATGAACACTGAAGCTTTCTTT. The V gene is TRBV4-3, the J gene TRBJ1-1; D perhaps matches TRBD1 (5 bases). V was pared by 7 bases and J by 0 bases, with 9 bases between. The CDR3 extends over 13 amino acids. Germline V lookup: CDR1 LGHNA, CDR2 YSLEER.

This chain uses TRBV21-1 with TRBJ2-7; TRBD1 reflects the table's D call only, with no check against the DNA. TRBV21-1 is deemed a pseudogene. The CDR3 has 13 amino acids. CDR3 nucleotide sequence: TGTGCCAGCAGCGCCCGACAGGGAGGTGAGCAGTACTTC. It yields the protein CASSARQGGEQYF.

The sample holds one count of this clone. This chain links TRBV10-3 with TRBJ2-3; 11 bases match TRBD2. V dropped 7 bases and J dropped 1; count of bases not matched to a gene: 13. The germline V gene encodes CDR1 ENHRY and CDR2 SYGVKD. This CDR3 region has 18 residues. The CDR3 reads CAINRSGGADRRTDTQYF. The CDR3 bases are TGTGCCATCAATCGTAGCGGGGGGGCTGACCGTCGCACAGATACGCAGTATTTT.

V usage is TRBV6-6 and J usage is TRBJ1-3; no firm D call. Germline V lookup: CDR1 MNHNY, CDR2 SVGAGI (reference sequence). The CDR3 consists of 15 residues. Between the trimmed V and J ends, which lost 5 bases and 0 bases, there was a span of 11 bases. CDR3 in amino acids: CASSTRGTSGNTIYF. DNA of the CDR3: TGTGCCAGCAGTACCCGCGGAACCTCTGGAAACACCATATATTTT.

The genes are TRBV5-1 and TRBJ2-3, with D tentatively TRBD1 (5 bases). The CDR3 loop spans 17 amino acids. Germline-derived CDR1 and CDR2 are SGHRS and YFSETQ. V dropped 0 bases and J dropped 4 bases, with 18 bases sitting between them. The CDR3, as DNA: TGCGCCAGCAGCTTGGACCAGGGTCGCCAGAGCTCAGATACGCAGTATTTT. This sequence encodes CASSLDQGRQSSDTQYF. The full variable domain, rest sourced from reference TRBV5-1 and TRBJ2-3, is KAGVTQTPRYLIKTRGQQVTLSCSPISGHRSVSWYQQTPGQGLQFLFEYFSETQRNKGNFPGRFSGRQFSNSRSEMNVSTLELGDSALYLCASSLDQGRQSSDTQYFGPGTRLTVL.

The CDR3 nucleotides read TGCGCCAGCAGCTTGGCTAGCGGAAACACAGATACGCAGTATTTT. This encodes CASSLASGNTDTQYF. The gene calls are TRBV5-1 and TRBJ2-3; 7 bases agree with TRBD2. The CDR3 totals 15 residues. The V gene's germline CDR1 is SGHRS and CDR2 YFSETQ. With 0 bases clipped from V and 2 bases from J, the junction kept 3 bases outside the gene matches.

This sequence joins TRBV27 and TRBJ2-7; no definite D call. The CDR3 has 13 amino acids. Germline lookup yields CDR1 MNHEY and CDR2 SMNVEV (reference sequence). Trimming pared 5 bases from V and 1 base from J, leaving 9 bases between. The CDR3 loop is CASSNTVSYEQYF. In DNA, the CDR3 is TGTGCCAGCAGTAACACAGTATCCTACGAGCAGTACTTC.

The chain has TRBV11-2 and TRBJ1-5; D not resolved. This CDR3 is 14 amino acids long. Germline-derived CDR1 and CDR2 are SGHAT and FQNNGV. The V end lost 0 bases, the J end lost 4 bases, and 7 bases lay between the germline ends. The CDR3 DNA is TGTGCCAGCAGCTTAGATAGCCAGAATCAGCCCCAGCATTTT. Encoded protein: CASSLDSQNQPQHF. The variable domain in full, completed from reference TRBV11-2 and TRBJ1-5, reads EAGVAQSPRYKIIEKRQSVAFWCNPISGHATLYWYQQILGQGPKLLIQFQNNGVVDDSQLPKDRFSAERLKGVDSTLKIQPAKLEDSAVYLCASSLDSQNQPQHFGDGTRLSIL.

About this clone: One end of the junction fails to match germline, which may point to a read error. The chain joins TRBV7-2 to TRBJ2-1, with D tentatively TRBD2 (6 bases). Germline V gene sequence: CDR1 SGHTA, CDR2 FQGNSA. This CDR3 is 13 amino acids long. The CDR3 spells CAGSFLASIEQFF. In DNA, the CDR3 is TGTGCCGGCAGCTTCCTAGCGAGCATTGAGCAGTTCTTC.

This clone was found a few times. CDR3 nucleotides: TGCGCCAGCAGTAGCGGGAAGGTGACCAAAAACATTCAGTACTTC. Translating it yields CASSSGKVTKNIQYF. The V and J genes are TRBV4-1 and TRBJ2-4, with 8 bases fitting TRBD2. V dropped 6 bases and J dropped 2; count of bases not matched to a gene: 6. This CDR3 spans 15 amino acids. Per germline, CDR1 MGHRA and CDR2 YSYEKL.

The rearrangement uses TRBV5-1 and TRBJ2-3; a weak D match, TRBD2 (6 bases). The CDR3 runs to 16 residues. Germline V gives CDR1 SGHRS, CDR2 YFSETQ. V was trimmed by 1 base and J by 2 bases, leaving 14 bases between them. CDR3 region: CASSLMRGDVTDTQYF. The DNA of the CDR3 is TGCGCCAGCAGCTTGATGCGGGGCGACGTCACAGATACGCAGTATTTT.

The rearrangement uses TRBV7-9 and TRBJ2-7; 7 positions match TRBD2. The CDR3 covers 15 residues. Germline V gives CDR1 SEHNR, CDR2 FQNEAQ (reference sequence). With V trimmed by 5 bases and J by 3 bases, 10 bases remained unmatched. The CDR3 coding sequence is TGTGCCAGCAGCACAATTCTGGGAGGGAACTACGAGCAGTACTTC. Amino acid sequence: CASSTILGGNYEQYF.

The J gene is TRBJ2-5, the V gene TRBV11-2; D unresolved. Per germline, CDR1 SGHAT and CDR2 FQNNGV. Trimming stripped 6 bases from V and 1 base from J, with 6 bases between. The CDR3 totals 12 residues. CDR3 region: CASRRVQETQYF. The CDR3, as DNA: TGTGCCAGCAGACGAGTCCAAGAGACCCAGTACTTC. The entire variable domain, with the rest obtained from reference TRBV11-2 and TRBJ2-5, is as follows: EAGVAQSPRYKIIEKRQSVAFWCNPISGHATLYWYQQILGQGPKLLIQFQNNGVVDDSQLPKDRFSAERLKGVDSTLKIQPAKLEDSAVYLCASRRVQETQYFGPGTRLLVL.

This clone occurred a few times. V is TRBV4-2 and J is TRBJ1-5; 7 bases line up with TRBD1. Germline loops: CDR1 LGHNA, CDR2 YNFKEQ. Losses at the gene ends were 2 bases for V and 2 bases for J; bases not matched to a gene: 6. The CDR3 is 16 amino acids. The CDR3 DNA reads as TGTGCCAGCAGCCAACGATACAGGGGTGGCAATCAGCCCCAGCATTTT. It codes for CASSQRYRGGNQPQHF.

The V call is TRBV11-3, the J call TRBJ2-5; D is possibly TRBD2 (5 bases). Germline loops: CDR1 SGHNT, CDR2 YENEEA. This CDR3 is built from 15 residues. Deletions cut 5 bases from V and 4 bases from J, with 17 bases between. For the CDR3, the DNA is TGTGCCAGCAGCCAGCCCTGGGGAGCGGCAGAGACCCAGTACTTC. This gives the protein CASSQPWGAAETQYF.

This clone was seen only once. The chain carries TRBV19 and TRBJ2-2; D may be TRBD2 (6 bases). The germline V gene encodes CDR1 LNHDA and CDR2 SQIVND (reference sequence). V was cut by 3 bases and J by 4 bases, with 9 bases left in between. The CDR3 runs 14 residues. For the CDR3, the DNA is TGTGCCAGTAGTATTTTTAGCGGCACCGGGGAGCTGTTTTTT. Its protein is CASSIFSGTGELFF.

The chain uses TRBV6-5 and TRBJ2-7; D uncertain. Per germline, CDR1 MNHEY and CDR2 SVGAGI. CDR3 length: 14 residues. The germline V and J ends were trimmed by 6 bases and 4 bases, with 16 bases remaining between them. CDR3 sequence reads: CASRGAKSRYEQYF. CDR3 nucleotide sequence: TGTGCCAGCAGGGGTGCTAAATCGAGGTACGAGCAGTACTTC.

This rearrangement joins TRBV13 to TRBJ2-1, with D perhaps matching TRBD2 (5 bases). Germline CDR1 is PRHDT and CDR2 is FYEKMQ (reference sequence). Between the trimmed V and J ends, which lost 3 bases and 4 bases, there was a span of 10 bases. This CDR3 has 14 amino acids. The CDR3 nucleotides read TGTGCCAGCAGCTTCGGACTTACTTACAATGAGCAGTTCTTC. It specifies CASSFGLTYNEQFF. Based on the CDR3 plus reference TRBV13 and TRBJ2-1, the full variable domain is AAGVIQSPRHLIKEKRETATLKCYPIPRHDTVYWYQQGPGQDPQFLISFYEKMQSDKGSIPDRFSAQQFSDYHSELNMSSLELGDSALYFCASSFGLTYNEQFFGPGTRLTVL.

The CDR3 protein is CASSSPRGDNEQFF. CDR3 coding DNA: TGTGCCAGCAGCTCCCCTAGAGGAGACAATGAGCAGTTCTTC. The gene calls are TRBV7-9 and TRBJ2-1, with D hard to call. From germline, CDR1 is SEHNR and CDR2 FQNEAQ (reference sequence). This CDR3 is built from 14 residues. Trimming shortened V by 4 bases and J by 5 bases, and 12 bases separated the two germline ends.